This T cell receptor beta chain was profiled in a study of siplizumab effects on memory and regulatory T cells. CDR1 KGHSH and CDR2 LQKENI come from the germline V gene. The CDR3 runs to 15 residues. Trimming shortened V by 4 bases and J by 8 bases, and 18 bases separated the two germline ends. TCRdb's copy holds only in-frame clones and misses some; the assay was immunoSEQ multiplex PCR. The sample has 95,000 to 130,000 clones; roughly 94% are singletons. This chain uses TRBV18 with TRBJ2-1; tentative D call: TRBD1 (6 bases). The source material was non-Treg CD4+ T cells sorted from blood. The receptor's source is a human donor in good health. As DNA, the CDR3 is TGTGCCAGCTCACGGGCGGACAGATTAACAGATGAGCAGTTCTTC. This gives the protein CASSRADRLTDEQFF.